This entry lists 13 T cell receptor beta chains sequenced from one sample in a study of CD4 T cells in relation to SARS-CoV-2 and coronaviruses. The assay was immunoSEQ multiplex PCR, and TCRdb's table has in-frame clones only and misses some. The table shows about 36,000 clones, with about three quarters occurring only once. These receptors have no identified antigens. The sample was memory CD4+ T cells from PBMCs, cultured in vitro. The receptor source for this set is an adult with COVID-19.

V gene TRBV20-1 combines with J gene TRBJ2-3; D is unresolved. Germline V gives CDR1 DFQATT, CDR2 SNEGSKA (reference sequence). Deletions cut 5 bases from V and 5 bases from J, with 8 bases between. The CDR3 spans 11 residues. The CDR3 nucleotides are TGCAGTGCTTCCCTTGGAGATACGCAGTATTTT. Translating gives CSASLGDTQYF.

V is TRBV6-5 and J is TRBJ1-3; 7 bases are shared with TRBD1. Germline lookup yields CDR1 MNHEY and CDR2 SVGAGI. CDR3 length: 15 residues. After removal of 4 bases from V and 1 base from J, the junction contained 4 bases not matched to a gene. DNA for the CDR3: TGTGCCAGCAGTTTTGAACAGGGGTCTGGAAACACCATATATTTT. As protein: CASSFEQGSGNTIYF.

The chain employs TRBV6-5 and TRBJ1-6, with 8 bases identical to TRBD1. The trim removed 4 bases at V and 7 bases at J, leaving 9 bases unmatched. The CDR3 covers 16 residues. Germline V gives CDR1 MNHEY, CDR2 SVGAGI. In nucleotides, the CDR3 is TGTGCCAGCAGTTCAGCCGGGACAGGAAGAAATTCACCCCTCCACTTT. Translation: CASSSAGTGRNSPLHF.

The rearrangement uses TRBV4-1 and TRBJ2-3; no definite D call. The germline V and J ends were trimmed by 1 base and 6 bases, with 5 bases remaining between them. CDR3 length: 12 amino acids. CDR1 and CDR2 from the germline V gene are MGHRA and YSYEKL. The CDR3 DNA follows: TGCGCCAGCAGCCAAGTTTTGGATACGCAGTATTTT. Translating it yields CASSQVLDTQYF.

The count of this clone is one. The genes are TRBV5-1 and TRBJ2-5; 9 bases line up with TRBD2. The CDR3 covers 16 residues. V dropped 1 base and J dropped 5; count of bases not matched to a gene: 9. The germline gives CDR1 SGHRS, CDR2 YFSETQ. DNA for the CDR3: TGCGCCAGCAGCTTGAACCTAGCGGGGCAGTGGGAGACCCAGTACTTC. Amino acids: CASSLNLAGQWETQYF. The variable domain in full, with the rest retrieved from reference TRBV5-1 and TRBJ2-5, is KAGVTQTPRYLIKTRGQQVTLSCSPISGHRSVSWYQQTPGQGLQFLFEYFSETQRNKGNFPGRFSGRQFSNSRSEMNVSTLELGDSALYLCASSLNLAGQWETQYFGPGTRLLVL.

This clone was recorded a few times. The chain combines TRBV7-9 with TRBJ2-2; 10 nucleotides line up with TRBD2. V lost 6 bases to trimming and J lost 4 bases; unmatched junction nucleotides: 8. This CDR3 comprises 16 residues. CDR1 and CDR2 from the germline V gene are SEHNR and FQNEAQ (reference sequence). In DNA form, the CDR3 reads TGTGCCAGCAGTGGGACTAGCGCGACGTCCACCGGGGAGCTGTTTTTT. It specifies CASSGTSATSTGELFF. Together with reference TRBV7-9 and TRBJ2-2, the CDR3 gives the full variable domain: DTGVSQNPRHKITKRGQNVTFRCDPISEHNRLYWYRQTLGQGPEFLTYFQNEAQLEKSRLLSDRFSAERPKGSFSTLEIQRTEQGDSAMYLCASSGTSATSTGELFFGEGSRLTVL.

There are a few counts of this clone. This chain uses TRBV7-3 with TRBJ1-2; no reliable D call. CDR3 length: 15 residues. CDR1 and CDR2 (germline): SGHTA, FQGTGA. Trimming took 1 base from V and 3 from J, leaving 12 bases between them. CDR3 nucleotides: TGTGCCAGCAGCTTAAGGGCCGAAGAAGACTATGGCTACACCTTC. As protein: CASSLRAEEDYGYTF.

This CDR3 is CASSRTSGSDEQYF. CDR3 coding DNA: TGTGCCAGCAGCCGGACTAGCGGGAGCGACGAGCAGTACTTC. This chain uses TRBV2 with TRBJ2-7; TRBD2 agrees at 13 bases. The CDR3 has 14 residues. Trimming cost V 6 bases and J 5 bases; bases outside gene matches: 4. The germline V gene encodes CDR1 SNHLY and CDR2 FYNNEI.

J is TRBJ2-7 and V is TRBV2; weak D call: TRBD2 (6 bases). Trimming cost V 6 bases and J 0 bases, with 12 bases left between them. Germline CDR1 is SNHLY and CDR2 is FYNNEI. The CDR3 contains 14 residues. CDR3 bases: TGTGCCAGCAGCCCGGGACTGCTCTCCTACGAGCAGTACTTC. Protein product: CASSPGLLSYEQYF.

The rearrangement links TRBV28 to TRBJ2-1; 11 bases align to TRBD2. The V gene end was trimmed by 7 bases and the J gene end by 5 bases; junction bases not matched to a gene: 7. CDR1 MDHEN and CDR2 SYDVKM come from the germline V gene. The CDR3 totals 15 residues. The CDR3 is CASNPSGGRNNEQFF. CDR3 DNA sequence: TGTGCCAGCAATCCTAGCGGGGGGAGAAACAATGAGCAGTTCTTC.

The V gene is TRBV3-1 (or the pseudogene TRBV3-2), the J gene TRBJ2-7, with 10 bases identical to TRBD1. There are 14 residues in the CDR3. Per the germline V gene, CDR1 is LGHDT and CDR2 is YNNKEL (reference sequence). After removal of 6 bases from V and 7 bases from J, the junction contained 9 bases not matched to a gene. Here the CDR3 reads CASSPDRGRGEQYF. The CDR3, as DNA: TGTGCCAGCAGTCCCGACAGGGGGCGCGGGGAGCAGTACTTC.

This chain uses TRBV28 with TRBJ2-7, with unresolved D. The CDR3 spans 14 residues. V shed 7 bases and J shed 2 bases, with 15 bases lying between them. Germline CDR1 and CDR2: MDHEN and SYDVKM. The CDR3 DNA is TGTGCCAGCACCACAGCTTCCTTCCCCTACGAGCAGTACTTC. This gives the protein CASTTASFPYEQYF.

This sequence joins TRBV18 and TRBJ2-1; TRBD2 matches 8 bases. Germline V CDR1 and CDR2: KGHSH, LQKENI. The V segment lost 2 bases and the J segment 0 bases; nucleotides outside the gene matches: 6. The CDR3 spans 17 residues. The CDR3 spells CASSPGVAGSSYNEQFF. In DNA form, the CDR3 reads TGTGCCAGCTCACCAGGAGTAGCGGGGAGCTCCTACAATGAGCAGTTCTTC. The entire variable domain, with the rest obtained from reference TRBV18 and TRBJ2-1, is as follows: NAGVMQNPRHLVRRRGQEARLRCSPMKGHSHVYWYRQLPEEGLKFMVYLQKENIIDESGMPKERFSAEFPKEGPSILRIQQVVRGDSAAYFCASSPGVAGSSYNEQFFGPGTRLTVL.